This is a list of T cell receptor beta chains from one sample in a study of CD8 T cells in Susac syndrome. TCRdb reanalysed the immunoSEQ multiplex PCR reads using MiXCR and keeps one entry per CDR3 protein. The data show around 160,000 distinct CDR3 sequences, approximately 93% seen once. Sequencing used CD4+ T cells from PBMCs. All receptors come from a human donor with multiple sclerosis. CDR3s include the opening cysteine and the closing phenylalanine or tryptophan. The D gene is left open where the match is weak. Clone size is not always given. Where it is, it says once, few, many or a class for expanded clones.

CASTHSPRGSGFTDTQYF TGTGCCAGCACCCACTCGCCGAGGGGTAGCGGGTTCACAGATACGCAGTATTTT . TRBD2 TRBJ2-3 TRBV27
CASSEGGLSNEKLFF TGTGCCAGCAGTGAGGGGGGCCTGTCTAATGAAAAACTGTTTTTT . . TRBJ1-4 TRBV28
CASGNRLAGNYNEQFF TGTGCCAGTGGAAATCGCCTAGCGGGAAATTACAATGAGCAGTTCTTC . TRBD2 TRBJ2-1 TRBV19
CSAQPGVLAAPFVYF TGCAGTGCACAGCCGGGCGTTTTGGCGGCCCCTTTCGTGTACTTC . . TRBJ2-5 TRBV20-1
CASSYAIGQYTGELFF TGTGCCAGCAGTTACGCTATTGGACAGTACACCGGGGAGCTGTTTTTT . . TRBJ2-2 TRBV6-2/TRBV6-3
CASSPDIGHYEQYF TGTGCCAGCTCACCAGACATAGGACACTACGAGCAGTACTTC once . TRBJ2-7 TRBV18
CSARDPLTYNEQFF TGCAGTGCTAGAGATCCCTTGACCTACAATGAGCAGTTCTTC . . TRBJ2-1 TRBV20-1
CASTDRDTEAFF TGTGCCAGTACCGACAGAGACACTGAAGCTTTCTTT . . TRBJ1-1 TRBV19
CATSRVDTKRTEAFF TGTGCCACCAGCAGGGTGGACACAAAGAGGACTGAAGCTTTCTTT . . TRBJ1-1 TRBV15
CASTTVREEGNTGELFF TGTGCCAGCACCACGGTGCGGGAGGAGGGGAACACCGGGGAGCTGTTTTTT . TRBD2 TRBJ2-2 TRBV6-2/TRBV6-3
CASSVGRKETQYF TGTGCCAGCAGCGTCGGCAGAAAAGAGACCCAGTACTTC . . TRBJ2-5 TRBV9
CASTPQLAGNTGELFF TGTGCCAGCACCCCCCAACTAGCGGGGAACACCGGGGAGCTGTTTTTT . TRBD2 TRBJ2-2 TRBV27
CAISESSGREYEQYF TGTGCCATCAGTGAATCTAGCGGGAGGGAATACGAGCAGTACTTC . TRBD2 TRBJ2-7 TRBV10-3
CASTPGGRETQYF TGTGCCAGCACCCCGGGGGGCCGAGAGACCCAGTACTTC once . TRBJ2-5 TRBV7-9
CASSQNGEGLNTEAFF TGTGCCAGCAGTCAAAACGGTGAGGGGTTGAACACTGAAGCTTTCTTT . . TRBJ1-1 TRBV28
CASSQGVEVRAGQPQHF TGTGCCAGCAGCCAAGGTGTCGAGGTTAGGGCCGGTCAGCCCCAGCATTTT . . TRBJ1-5 TRBV3-1
CAISEGGDTQYF TGTGCCATCAGTGAGGGGGGAGATACGCAGTATTTT once . TRBJ2-3 TRBV10-3
CSGWTGNTGELFF TGCAGCGGCTGGACAGGGAACACCGGGGAGCTGTTTTTT . TRBD1 TRBJ2-2 TRBV29-1
CASSEGQNTEAFF TGCGCCAGCAGCGAGGGGCAGAACACTGAAGCTTTCTTT . . TRBJ1-1 TRBV5-1
CASSLEYSNQPQHF TGTGCCAGCAGTTTGGAGTATAGCAATCAGCCCCAGCATTTT once . TRBJ1-5 TRBV12-3/TRBV12-4
CASSYRSLGPQHF TGTGCCAGCAGTTATCGCTCGCTCGGGCCCCAGCATTTT once . TRBJ1-5 TRBV6-5
CSARVSSGSFSYNEQFF TGCAGTGCTAGAGTCAGTAGCGGGTCGTTCTCCTACAATGAGCAGTTCTTC . TRBD2 TRBJ2-1 TRBV20-1
CASMQGIGSYEQYF TGTGCCAGCATGCAGGGGATTGGCTCCTACGAGCAGTACTTC . . TRBJ2-7 TRBV12-3/TRBV12-4
CASSSGRGTQYF TGTGCCAGCAGTAGCGGGAGGGGGACCCAGTACTTC few TRBD2 TRBJ2-5 TRBV6-5
CAIRSTSGRLNTGELFF TGTGCCATCAGGTCGACTAGCGGGAGGTTGAACACCGGGGAGCTGTTTTTT . TRBD2 TRBJ2-2 TRBV10-3